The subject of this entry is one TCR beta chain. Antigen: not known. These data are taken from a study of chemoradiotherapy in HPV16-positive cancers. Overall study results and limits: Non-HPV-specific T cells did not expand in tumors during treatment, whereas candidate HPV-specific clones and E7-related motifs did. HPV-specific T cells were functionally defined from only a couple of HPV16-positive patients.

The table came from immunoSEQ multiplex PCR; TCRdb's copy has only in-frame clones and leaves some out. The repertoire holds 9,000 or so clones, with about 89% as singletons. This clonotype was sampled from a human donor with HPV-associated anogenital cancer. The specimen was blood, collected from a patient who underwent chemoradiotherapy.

The CDR3 reads CASSLEGAAYEQYF. CDR3 bases: TGTGCCAGCAGCTTAGAGGGGGCTGCCTACGAGCAGTACTTC. J is TRBJ2-7 and V is TRBV11-2, with a tentative D call TRBD1 (6 bases). CDR1 is SGHAT and CDR2 is FQNNGV in the germline V gene. CDR3 length: 14 residues. V was cut by 0 bases and J by 2 bases, with 8 bases left in between.